Listed below are T cell receptor beta chains from one sample, sequenced in a study of beta chain features in type 1 diabetes. TCRdb keeps only in-frame clones here, not all; method: immunoSEQ multiplex PCR. The sample holds some 150,000 clones, roughly 53% seen once. Material: Tregs from blood. Receptors originate from a man younger than 30 in good health. Both conserved end residues are part of each CDR3. The order of the fields is J gene, clone size, V gene, D gene, CDR3 DNA, CDR3 protein. A D gene is named only where the DNA matches it firmly. Expanded clones are given a class, and other clones once, few, many or no size at all.

J: TRBJ2-3; size: -; V: TRBV4-2; D: TRBD2; DNA: TGTGCCAGCAGCCCCGGGACTAGACGCACAGATACGCAGTATTTT; CDR3: CASSPGTRRTDTQYF
J: TRBJ1-1; size: -; V: TRBV18; D: -; DNA: TGTGCCAGCTCACCGTCTAAAGCGAACACTGAAGCTTTCTTT; CDR3: CASSPSKANTEAFF
J: TRBJ1-6; size: few; V: TRBV30; D: -; DNA: TGTGCCTGTCTGACGCAGACACCCGAGAATTCACCCCTCCACTTT; CDR3: CACLTQTPENSPLHF
J: TRBJ1-1; size: few; V: TRBV7-8; D: -; DNA: TGTGCCAGCAGCTCACAGTACGCTGAAGCTTTCTTT; CDR3: CASSSQYAEAFF
J: TRBJ2-1; size: few; V: TRBV5-1; D: TRBD2; DNA: TGCGCCAGCAGACCGGCTAGCGGGAGTTGGAATGAGCAGTTCTTC; CDR3: CASRPASGSWNEQFF
J: TRBJ2-2; size: few; V: TRBV18; D: -; DNA: TGTGCCAGCTCACCGGAGACCGGGGAGCTGTTTTTT; CDR3: CASSPETGELFF
J: TRBJ1-1; size: -; V: TRBV10-3; D: -; DNA: TGTGCCACCGAGGACAGACTGGCAGTTACTGAAGCTTTCTTT; CDR3: CATEDRLAVTEAFF
J: TRBJ2-1; size: -; V: TRBV18; D: -; DNA: TGTGCCAGCTCACCAATCACTCGGGGTGAGCAGTTCTTC; CDR3: CASSPITRGEQFF
J: TRBJ2-5; size: few; V: TRBV18; D: -; DNA: TGTGCCAGCTCACCCAACCTCGGGACTCGCGCGCAAGAGACCCAGTACTTC; CDR3: CASSPNLGTRAQETQYF
J: TRBJ1-6; size: -; V: TRBV7-2; D: -; DNA: TGTGCCAGCAGCCTGGGAGTGGATTCACCCCTCCACTTT; CDR3: CASSLGVDSPLHF
J: TRBJ1-2; size: -; V: TRBV7-9; D: -; DNA: TGTGCCAGCAGCTACAGATATGGCTACACCTTC; CDR3: CASSYRYGYTF
J: TRBJ1-5; size: -; V: TRBV6-5; D: -; DNA: TGTGCCAGCAGAAGGGGGTCACAGCCCCAGCATTTT; CDR3: CASRRGSQPQHF
J: TRBJ2-1; size: -; V: TRBV10-1; D: TRBD2; DNA: TGCGCCAGGAGTATATCACGATATCCTAGTCTGGGAGGGCCGAACGGTGAGCAGTTCTTC; CDR3: CARSISRYPSLGGPNGEQFF
J: TRBJ2-7; size: -; V: TRBV4-3; D: TRBD2; DNA: TGCGCCAGCAGCCAAGGAGGGACTAGCGGTTCCTACGAGCAGTACTTC; CDR3: CASSQGGTSGSYEQYF
J: TRBJ2-1; size: -; V: TRBV29-1; D: -; DNA: TGCAGCGTCCGACAGAGCTCCTACAATGAGCAGTTCTTC; CDR3: CSVRQSSYNEQFF
J: TRBJ2-3; size: -; V: TRBV7-2; D: TRBD1; DNA: TGTGCCAGCAGCCCCCGGGACAGCTCGTCCCTTACGCAGTATTTT; CDR3: CASSPRDSSSLTQYF